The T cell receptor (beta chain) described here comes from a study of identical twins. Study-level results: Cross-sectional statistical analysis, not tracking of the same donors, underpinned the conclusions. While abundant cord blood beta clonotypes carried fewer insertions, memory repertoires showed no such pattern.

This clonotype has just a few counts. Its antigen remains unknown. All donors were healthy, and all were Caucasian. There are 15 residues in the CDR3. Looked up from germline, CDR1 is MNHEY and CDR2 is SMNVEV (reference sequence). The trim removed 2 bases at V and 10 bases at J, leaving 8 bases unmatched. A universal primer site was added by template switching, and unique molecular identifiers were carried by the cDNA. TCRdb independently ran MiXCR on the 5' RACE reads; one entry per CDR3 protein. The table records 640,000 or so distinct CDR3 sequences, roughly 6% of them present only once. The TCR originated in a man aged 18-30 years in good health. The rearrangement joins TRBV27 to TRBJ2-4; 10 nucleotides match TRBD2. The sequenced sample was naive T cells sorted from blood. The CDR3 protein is CASSLVASGSLIQYF. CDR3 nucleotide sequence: TGTGCCAGCAGTTTAGTGGCTAGCGGGAGCTTGATTCAGTACTTC.